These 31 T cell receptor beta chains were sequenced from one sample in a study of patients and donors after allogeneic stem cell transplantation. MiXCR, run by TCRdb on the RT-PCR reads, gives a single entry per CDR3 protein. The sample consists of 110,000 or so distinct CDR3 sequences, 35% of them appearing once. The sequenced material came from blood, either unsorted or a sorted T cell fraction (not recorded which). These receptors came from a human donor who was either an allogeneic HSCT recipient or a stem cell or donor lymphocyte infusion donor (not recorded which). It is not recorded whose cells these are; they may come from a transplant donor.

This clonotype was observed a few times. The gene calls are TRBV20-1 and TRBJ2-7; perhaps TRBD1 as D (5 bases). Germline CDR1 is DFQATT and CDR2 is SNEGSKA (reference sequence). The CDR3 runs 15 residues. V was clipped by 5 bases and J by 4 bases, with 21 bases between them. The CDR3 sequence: CSAGVKKARVYEQYF. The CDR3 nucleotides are TGCAGTGCTGGGGTAAAAAAGGCCAGGGTGTACGAGCAGTACTTC.

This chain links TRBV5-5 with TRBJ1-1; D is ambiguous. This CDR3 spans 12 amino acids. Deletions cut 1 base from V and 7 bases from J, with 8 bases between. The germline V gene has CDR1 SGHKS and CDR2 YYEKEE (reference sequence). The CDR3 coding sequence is TGTGCCAGCAGCTTGCGGACGAATGAAGCTTTCTTT. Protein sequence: CASSLRTNEAFF.

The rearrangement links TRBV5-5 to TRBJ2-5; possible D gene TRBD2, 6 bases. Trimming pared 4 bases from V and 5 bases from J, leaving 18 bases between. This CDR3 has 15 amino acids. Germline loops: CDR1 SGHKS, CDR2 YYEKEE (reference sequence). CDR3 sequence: CASSPPQAGMETQYF. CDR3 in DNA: TGTGCCAGCAGCCCGCCCCAGGCGGGGATGGAGACCCAGTACTTC.

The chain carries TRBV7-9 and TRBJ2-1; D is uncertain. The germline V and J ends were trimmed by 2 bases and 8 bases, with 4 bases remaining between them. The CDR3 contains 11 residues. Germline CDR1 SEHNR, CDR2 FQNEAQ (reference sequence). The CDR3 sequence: CASSLYDEQFF. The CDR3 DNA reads TGTGCCAGCAGCTTATACGATGAGCAGTTCTTC. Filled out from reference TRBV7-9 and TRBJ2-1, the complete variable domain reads DTGVSQNPRHKITKRGQNVTFRCDPISEHNRLYWYRQTLGQGPEFLTYFQNEAQLEKSRLLSDRFSAERPKGSFSTLEIQRTEQGDSAMYLCASSLYDEQFFGPGTRLTVL.

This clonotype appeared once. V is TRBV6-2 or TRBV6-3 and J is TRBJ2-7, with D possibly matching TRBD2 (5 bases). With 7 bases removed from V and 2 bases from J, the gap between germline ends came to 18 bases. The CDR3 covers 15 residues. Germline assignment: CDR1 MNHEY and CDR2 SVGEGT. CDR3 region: CASTRSGMPTYEQYF. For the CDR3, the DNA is TGTGCCAGCACTCGCTCCGGGATGCCCACCTACGAGCAGTACTTC.

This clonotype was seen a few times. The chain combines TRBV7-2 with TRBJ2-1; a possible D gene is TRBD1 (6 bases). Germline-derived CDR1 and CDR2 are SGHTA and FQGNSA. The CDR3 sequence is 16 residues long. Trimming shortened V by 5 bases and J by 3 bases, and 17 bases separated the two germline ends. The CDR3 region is CASSPKGVPNYNEQFF. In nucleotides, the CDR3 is TGTGCCAGCAGCCCAAAGGGGGTCCCAAACTACAATGAGCAGTTCTTC.

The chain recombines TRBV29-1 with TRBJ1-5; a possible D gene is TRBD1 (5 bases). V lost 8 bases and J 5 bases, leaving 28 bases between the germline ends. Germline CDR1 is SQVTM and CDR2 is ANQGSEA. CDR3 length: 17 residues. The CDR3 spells CSLNFSGVKGGDQPQHF. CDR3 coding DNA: TGCAGCCTAAACTTCAGTGGGGTTAAAGGAGGGGATCAGCCCCAGCATTTT.

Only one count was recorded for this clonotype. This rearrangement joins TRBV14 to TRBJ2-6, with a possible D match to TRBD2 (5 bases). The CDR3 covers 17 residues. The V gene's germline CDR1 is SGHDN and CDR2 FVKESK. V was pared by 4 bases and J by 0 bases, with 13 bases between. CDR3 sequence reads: CASSRRTPSSGANVLTF. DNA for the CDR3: TGTGCCAGCAGCCGGCGGACTCCCAGCTCTGGGGCCAACGTCCTGACTTTC.

CDR3 in amino acids: CSAEQVSSYEQYF. The CDR3 DNA follows: TGCAGTGCTGAGCAGGTTAGCTCCTACGAGCAGTACTTC. This chain joins TRBV20-1 and TRBJ2-7; D gene uncertain. Between the trimmed V and J ends, which lost 5 bases and 0 bases, there was a span of 11 bases. The CDR3 spans 13 residues. Germline assignment: CDR1 DFQATT and CDR2 SNEGSKA (reference sequence).

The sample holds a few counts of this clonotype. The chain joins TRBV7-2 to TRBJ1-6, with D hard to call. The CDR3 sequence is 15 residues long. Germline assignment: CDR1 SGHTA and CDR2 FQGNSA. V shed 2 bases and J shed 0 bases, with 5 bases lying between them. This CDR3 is CASSLPSSYNSPLHF. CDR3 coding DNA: TGTGCCAGCAGCTTACCTAGCTCCTATAATTCACCCCTCCACTTT.

CDR3 amino acids: CASSPRGPLAKNIQYF. CDR3 DNA sequence: TGTGCCAGCTCACCACGGGGCCCACTAGCCAAAAACATTCAGTACTTC. J is TRBJ2-4 and V is TRBV18, with D perhaps matching TRBD1 (5 bases). Germline V gene lookup returns CDR1 KGHSH and CDR2 LQKENI. CDR3 length equals 16 residues. V shed 1 base and J shed 0 bases, with 10 bases lying between them.

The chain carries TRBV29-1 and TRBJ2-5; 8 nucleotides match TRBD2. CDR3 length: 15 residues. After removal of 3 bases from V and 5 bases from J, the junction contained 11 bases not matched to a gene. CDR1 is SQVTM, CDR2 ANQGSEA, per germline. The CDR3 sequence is CSVEPGGPVVETQYF. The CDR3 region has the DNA TGCAGCGTTGAGCCGGGAGGGCCGGTAGTGGAGACCCAGTACTTC.

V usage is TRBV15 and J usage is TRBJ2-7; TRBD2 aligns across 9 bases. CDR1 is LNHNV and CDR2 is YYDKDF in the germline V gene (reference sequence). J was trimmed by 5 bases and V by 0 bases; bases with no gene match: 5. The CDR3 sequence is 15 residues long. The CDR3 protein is CATSRDFGTSNEQYF. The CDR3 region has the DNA TGTGCCACCAGCAGAGATTTCGGGACTAGCAACGAGCAGTACTTC.

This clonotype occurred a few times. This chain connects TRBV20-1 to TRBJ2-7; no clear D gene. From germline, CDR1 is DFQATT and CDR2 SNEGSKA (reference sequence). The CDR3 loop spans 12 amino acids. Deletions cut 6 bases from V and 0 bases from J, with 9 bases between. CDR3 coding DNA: TGCAGTGCAGTGCGGAGCTCCTACGAGCAGTACTTC. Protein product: CSAVRSSYEQYF.

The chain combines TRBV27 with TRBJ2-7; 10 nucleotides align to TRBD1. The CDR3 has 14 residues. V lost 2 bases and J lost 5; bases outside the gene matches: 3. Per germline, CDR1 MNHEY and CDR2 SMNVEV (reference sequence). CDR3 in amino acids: CASSLLGTGDEQYF. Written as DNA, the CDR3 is TGTGCCAGCAGTTTACTAGGGACAGGGGACGAGCAGTACTTC.

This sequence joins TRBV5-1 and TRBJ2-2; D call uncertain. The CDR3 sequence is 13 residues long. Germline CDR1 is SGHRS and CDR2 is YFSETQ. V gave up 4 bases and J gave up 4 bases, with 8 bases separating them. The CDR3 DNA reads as TGCGCCAGCAGCCCAGACCCCACCGGGGAGCTGTTTTTT. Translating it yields CASSPDPTGELFF.

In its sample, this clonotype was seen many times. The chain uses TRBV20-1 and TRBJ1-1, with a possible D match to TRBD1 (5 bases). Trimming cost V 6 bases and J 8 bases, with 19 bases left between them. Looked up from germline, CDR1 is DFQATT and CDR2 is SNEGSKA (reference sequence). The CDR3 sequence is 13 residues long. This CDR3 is CSASSTGDTEAFF. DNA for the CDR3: TGCAGTGCGAGCTCAACAGGAGATACCGAAGCTTTCTTT.

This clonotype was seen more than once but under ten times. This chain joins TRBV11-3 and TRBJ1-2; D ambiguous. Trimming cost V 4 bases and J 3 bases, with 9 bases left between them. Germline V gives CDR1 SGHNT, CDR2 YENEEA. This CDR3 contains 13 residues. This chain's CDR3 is CASSSYPHYGYTF. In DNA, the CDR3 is TGTGCCAGCAGCTCGTACCCCCACTATGGCTACACCTTC. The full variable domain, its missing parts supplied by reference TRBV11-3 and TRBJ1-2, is EAGVVQSPRYKIIEKKQPVAFWCNPISGHNTLYWYLQNLGQGPELLIRYENEEAVDDSQLPKDRFSAERLKGVDSTLKIQPAELGDSAVYLCASSSYPHYGYTFGSGTRLTVV.

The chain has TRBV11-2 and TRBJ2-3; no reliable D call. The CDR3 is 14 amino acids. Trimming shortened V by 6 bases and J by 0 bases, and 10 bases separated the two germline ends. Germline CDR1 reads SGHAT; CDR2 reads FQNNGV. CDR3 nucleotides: TGTGCCAGCAGAGACCGGTTTAGCACAGATACGCAGTATTTT. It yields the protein CASRDRFSTDTQYF.

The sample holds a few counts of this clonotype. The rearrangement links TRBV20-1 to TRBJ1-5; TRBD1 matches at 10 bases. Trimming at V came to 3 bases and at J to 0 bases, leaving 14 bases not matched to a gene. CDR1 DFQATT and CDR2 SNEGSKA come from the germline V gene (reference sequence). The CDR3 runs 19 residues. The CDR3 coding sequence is TGCAGTGCTAGGGCCCGTGGGACAGGGGAGGGGTATAGCAATCAGCCCCAGCATTTT. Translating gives CSARARGTGEGYSNQPQHF.

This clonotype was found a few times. This CDR3 reads CASSARRSDQPQHF. CDR3 DNA: TGTGCCAGCAGTGCGCGGAGGAGTGATCAGCCCCAGCATTTT. This chain joins TRBV6-1 and TRBJ1-5; D is ambiguous. Deletions cut 4 bases from V and 5 bases from J, with 12 bases between. Per germline, CDR1 MNHNS and CDR2 SASEGT. The CDR3 consists of 14 residues.

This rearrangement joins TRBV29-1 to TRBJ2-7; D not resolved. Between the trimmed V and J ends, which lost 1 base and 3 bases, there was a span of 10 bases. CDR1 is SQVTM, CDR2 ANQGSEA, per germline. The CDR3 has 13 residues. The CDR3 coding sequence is TGCAGCGTTGAAGGAGTTGGCATCTACGAGCAGTACTTC. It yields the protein CSVEGVGIYEQYF.

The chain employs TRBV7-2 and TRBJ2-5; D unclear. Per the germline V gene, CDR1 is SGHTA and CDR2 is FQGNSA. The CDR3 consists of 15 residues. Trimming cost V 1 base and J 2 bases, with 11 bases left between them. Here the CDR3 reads CASSLVPLVQETQYF. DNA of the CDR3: TGTGCCAGCAGCTTAGTGCCTCTAGTGCAAGAGACCCAGTACTTC.

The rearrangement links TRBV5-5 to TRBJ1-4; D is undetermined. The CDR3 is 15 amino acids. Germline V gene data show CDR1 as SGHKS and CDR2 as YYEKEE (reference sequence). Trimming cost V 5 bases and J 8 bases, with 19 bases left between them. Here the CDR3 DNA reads TGTGCCAGCAGTTTTCGTTATAAAGTAGAAGAAAAACTGTTTTTT. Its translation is CASSFRYKVEEKLFF.

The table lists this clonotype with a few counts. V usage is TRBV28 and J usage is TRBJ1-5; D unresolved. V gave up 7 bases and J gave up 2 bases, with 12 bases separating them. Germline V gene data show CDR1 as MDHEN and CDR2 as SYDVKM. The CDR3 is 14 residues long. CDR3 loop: CASIKGWGNQPQHF. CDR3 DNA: TGTGCCAGCATAAAAGGCTGGGGCAATCAGCCCCAGCATTTT.

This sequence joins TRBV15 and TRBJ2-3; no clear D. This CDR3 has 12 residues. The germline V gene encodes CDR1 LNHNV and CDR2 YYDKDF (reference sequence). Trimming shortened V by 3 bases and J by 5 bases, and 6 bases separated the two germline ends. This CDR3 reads CATSSGEDTQYF. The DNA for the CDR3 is TGTGCCACCAGCAGTGGAGAAGATACGCAGTATTTT.

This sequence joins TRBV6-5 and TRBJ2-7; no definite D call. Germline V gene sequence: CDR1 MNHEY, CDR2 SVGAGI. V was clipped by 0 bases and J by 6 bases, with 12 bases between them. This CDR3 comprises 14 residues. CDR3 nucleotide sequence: TGTGCCAGCAGTTACTCCGGGCTGGCTGGCGAGCAGTACTTC. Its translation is CASSYSGLAGEQYF.

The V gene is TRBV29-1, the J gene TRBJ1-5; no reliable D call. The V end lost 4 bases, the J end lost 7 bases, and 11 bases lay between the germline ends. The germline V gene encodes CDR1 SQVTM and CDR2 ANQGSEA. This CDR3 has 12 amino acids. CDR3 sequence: CSVGGGRQPQHF. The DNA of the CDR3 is TGCAGCGTTGGTGGAGGGCGGCAGCCCCAGCATTTT. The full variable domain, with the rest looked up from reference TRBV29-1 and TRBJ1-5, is SAVISQKPSRDICQRGTSLTIQCQVDSQVTMMFWYRQQPGQSLTLIATANQGSEATYESGFVIDKFPISRPNLTFSTLTVSNMSPEDSSIYLCSVGGGRQPQHFGDGTRLSIL.

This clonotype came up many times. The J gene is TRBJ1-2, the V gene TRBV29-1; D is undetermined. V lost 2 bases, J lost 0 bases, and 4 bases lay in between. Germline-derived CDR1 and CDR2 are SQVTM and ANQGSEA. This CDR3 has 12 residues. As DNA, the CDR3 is TGCAGCGTTGAAACGTCTAACTATGGCTACACCTTC. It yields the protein CSVETSNYGYTF.

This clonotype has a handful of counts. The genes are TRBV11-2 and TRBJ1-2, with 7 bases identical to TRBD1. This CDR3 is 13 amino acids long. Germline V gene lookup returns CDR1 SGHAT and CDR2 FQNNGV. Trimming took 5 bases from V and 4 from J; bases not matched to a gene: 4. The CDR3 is CASSIDRAYGYTF. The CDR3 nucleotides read TGTGCCAGCAGCATTGACAGGGCCTATGGCTACACCTTC.

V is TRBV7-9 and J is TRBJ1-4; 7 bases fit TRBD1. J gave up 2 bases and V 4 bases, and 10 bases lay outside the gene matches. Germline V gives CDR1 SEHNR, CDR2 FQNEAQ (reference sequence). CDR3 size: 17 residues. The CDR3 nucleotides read TGTGCCAGCAGCTGGAGGGACAGAAGTGCGACTAATGAAAAACTGTTTTTT. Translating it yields CASSWRDRSATNEKLFF.